This is a list of T cell receptor beta chains from one sample in a study of identical twins. TCRdb reanalysed the 5' RACE reads using MiXCR and keeps one entry per CDR3 protein. The sample includes about 530,000 distinct CDR3 sequences, approximately 14% of them seen just once. This sample also belongs to another study, concerning yellow fever vaccine responses in identical twins.

Sequencing used CD4+ T cells sorted from blood. The receptor source for this set is a woman aged 18-29 years in good health. The CDR3 runs from the conserved cysteine through the conserved F or W. A D gene is named only where the DNA matches it firmly. Rows give clone size only sometimes, using once, few, many, or a class for an expanded clone.

clone_size | j_call | v_call | d_call | cdr3_aa | cdr3_nt
. | TRBJ2-5 | TRBV19 | . | CASSRFEMETQYF | TGTGCCAGTAGCCGCTTTGAGATGGAGACCCAGTACTTC
. | TRBJ2-3 | TRBV29-1 | TRBD2 | CSVFSSGTSGVWGTDTQYF | TGCAGCGTTTTCTCTTCAGGGACTAGCGGGGTGTGGGGCACAGATACGCAGTATTTT
many | TRBJ2-2 | TRBV28 | TRBD2 | CASKKGLVLPGVTGELFF | TGTGCCAGTAAAAAGGGACTAGTGCTTCCGGGTGTCACCGGGGAGCTGTTTTTT
. | TRBJ1-2 | TRBV12-3/TRBV12-4 | . | CASSARPGRYTF | TGTGCCAGCAGCGCTAGACCAGGTCGCTACACCTTC
few | TRBJ2-1 | TRBV25-1 | TRBD2 | CATRTSYNEQFF | TGTGCCACCCGGACTAGTTACAATGAGCAGTTCTTC
. | TRBJ2-3 | TRBV7-9 | TRBD1 | CASSLDGTAPTDTQYF | TGTGCCAGCAGCCTAGACGGGACAGCGCCCACAGATACGCAGTATTTT
. | TRBJ2-3 | TRBV29-1 | . | CSAGGIQGTPDTQYF | TGCAGCGCGGGGGGGATACAGGGGACCCCAGATACGCAGTATTTT
few | TRBJ2-1 | TRBV29-1 | . | CSVGDQSYEQFF | TGCAGCGTTGGGGACCAATCATATGAGCAGTTCTTC
. | TRBJ2-1 | TRBV20-1 | . | CSAASRYNEQFF | TGCAGTGCTGCCTCCAGGTACAATGAGCAGTTCTTC
. | TRBJ1-6 | TRBV4-1 | . | CASSQARGNSPLHF | TGCGCCAGCAGCCAAGCGCGGGGGAATTCACCCCTCCACTTT
. | TRBJ2-2 | TRBV6-1 | . | CASSGVIAAANTGELFF | TGTGCCAGCAGTGGGGTTATAGCCGCCGCGAACACCGGGGAGCTGTTTTTT
few | TRBJ1-2 | TRBV20-1 | TRBD1 | CSARLQGIYGYTF | TGCAGTGCTAGGCTACAGGGGATCTATGGCTACACCTTC
few | TRBJ1-4 | TRBV5-1 | . | CASSPREANEKLFF | TGCGCCAGCAGCCCCAGGGAGGCTAATGAAAAACTGTTTTTT
few | TRBJ2-7 | TRBV29-1 | . | CSVEYRTERSYEQYF | TGCAGCGTTGAATATCGGACAGAACGTTCCTACGAGCAGTACTTC
. | TRBJ2-1 | TRBV20-1 | TRBD2 | CSASTTPGLAGGPNEQFF | TGCAGTGCTAGTACCACCCCGGGACTAGCGGGAGGGCCCAATGAGCAGTTCTTC
many | TRBJ1-1 | TRBV5-1 | . | CASSGGRGAEAFF | TGCGCCAGCAGCGGGGGGCGCGGCGCTGAAGCTTTCTTT
few | TRBJ2-1 | TRBV24-1 | TRBD2 | CATSDSPGLAWSSYNEQFF | TGTGCCACCAGTGATTCTCCGGGACTAGCGTGGAGCTCCTACAATGAGCAGTTCTTC
few | TRBJ2-5 | TRBV2 | . | CASTRQETQYF | TGTGCCAGCACGAGGCAAGAGACCCAGTACTTC
few | TRBJ2-1 | TRBV6-1 | TRBD1 | CASSATGQGLF | TGTGCCAGCAGTGCCACGGGACAGGGATTGTTC
many | TRBJ1-4 | TRBV12-3/TRBV12-4 | . | CASSQYQGNEKLFF | TGTGCCAGCAGTCAGTATCAGGGAAACGAAAAACTGTTTTTT
. | TRBJ2-1 | TRBV7-2 | TRBD2 | CASSLELAGAQEQFF | TGTGCCAGCAGCTTAGAACTAGCGGGGGCACAGGAGCAGTTCTTC
few | TRBJ1-2 | TRBV12-3/TRBV12-4 | TRBD1 | CASSPDRVNYGYTF | TGTGCCAGCAGCCCGGACAGGGTGAACTATGGCTACACCTTC
many | TRBJ1-5 | TRBV12-3/TRBV12-4 | . | CASSQDGNQPQHF | TGTGCCAGCAGTCAGGACGGGAATCAGCCCCAGCATTTT
. | TRBJ2-2 | TRBV7-9 | TRBD2 | CASSSSGGRQTGELFF | TGTGCCAGCAGCTCTAGCGGGGGGCGTCAAACCGGGGAGCTGTTTTTT
. | TRBJ2-2 | TRBV5-6 | TRBD2 | CASSLLASGTGELFF | TGTGCCAGCAGCTTGTTGGCTAGCGGGACCGGGGAGCTGTTTTTT
. | TRBJ1-2 | TRBV29-1 | . | CSVSGNYGYTF | TGCAGCGTTTCGGGGAACTATGGCTACACCTTC
. | TRBJ2-5 | TRBV6-1 | TRBD1 | CASSADRGPETQYF | TGTGCCAGCAGTGCGGACAGGGGTCCGGAGACCCAGTACTTC
. | TRBJ2-3 | TRBV10-3 | . | CAISATGSGDTQYF | TGTGCCATCAGTGCGACGGGGTCAGGGGATACGCAGTATTTT
many | TRBJ2-3 | TRBV3-1 | TRBD2 | CASSHLSGDGNTQYF | TGTGCCAGCAGCCATTTAAGCGGGGACGGAAATACGCAGTATTTT
many | TRBJ2-3 | TRBV14 | . | CASSQVIRGSTDTQYF | TGTGCCAGCAGCCAAGTTATTCGTGGGAGCACAGATACGCAGTATTTT
few | TRBJ2-7 | TRBV28 | TRBD2 | CASSPWGSGRLVYEQYF | TGTGCCAGCAGTCCCTGGGGGAGCGGGAGACTCGTGTACGAGCAGTACTTC
. | TRBJ2-7 | TRBV6-5 | . | CASRTGVYEQYF | TGTGCCAGCAGAACCGGGGTCTACGAGCAGTACTTC
few | TRBJ1-2 | TRBV9 | . | CASSVGGVVNYGYTF | TGTGCCAGCAGCGTGGGGGGGGTCGTCAACTATGGCTACACCTTC
. | TRBJ2-3 | TRBV27 | . | CASSMLAGSSVDTQYF | TGTGCCAGCAGTATGCTTGCGGGATCATCGGTAGATACGCAGTATTTT
many | TRBJ2-2 | TRBV6-4 | . | CASSDSDSGELFF | TGTGCCAGCAGTGACTCTGACTCCGGGGAGCTGTTTTTT
. | TRBJ2-1 | TRBV7-9 | TRBD2 | CASSSSSGGEQFF | TGTGCCAGCAGCTCATCTAGCGGAGGTGAGCAGTTCTTC
. | TRBJ2-1 | TRBV2 | TRBD1 | CASARDRVDEQFF | TGTGCCAGCGCCCGGGACAGGGTAGATGAGCAGTTCTTC
. | TRBJ2-7 | TRBV15 | . | CATRKTATYEQYF | TGTGCCACCAGAAAAACGGCTACCTACGAGCAGTACTTC
. | TRBJ2-1 | TRBV2 | . | CASSLREIGYNEQFF | TGTGCCAGCAGCCTCCGGGAGATCGGCTACAATGAGCAGTTCTTC
. | TRBJ1-1 | TRBV12-3/TRBV12-4 | TRBD1 | CASSLRQGRATEAFF | TGTGCCAGCAGTCTACGACAGGGTCGGGCCACTGAAGCTTTCTTT
. | TRBJ2-7 | TRBV14 | TRBD2 | CASSDWTSGRSSYEQYF | TGTGCCAGCAGCGATTGGACTAGCGGGAGGAGCTCCTACGAGCAGTACTTC
. | TRBJ1-1 | TRBV5-1 | . | CASSLDSQANTEAFF | TGCGCCAGCAGCTTGGATTCGCAGGCGAACACTGAAGCTTTCTTT
few | TRBJ2-2 | TRBV14 | . | CASSPRGTGHTGELFF | TGTGCCAGCAGCCCCCGGGGCACAGGACACACCGGGGAGCTGTTTTTT
. | TRBJ2-7 | TRBV19 | TRBD1 | CASSTPGTGMGSYEQYF | TGTGCCAGTAGTACCCCCGGGACAGGGATGGGATCCTACGAGCAGTACTTC
few | TRBJ1-2 | TRBV28 | . | CATFRRTLDYGYTF | TGTGCCACCTTCCGACGTACCCTGGACTATGGCTACACCTTC
. | TRBJ2-3 | TRBV25-1 | TRBD2 | CASSEWEGVVSDTQYF | TGTGCCAGCAGTGAATGGGAGGGAGTTGTCTCAGATACGCAGTATTTT
. | TRBJ2-7 | TRBV6-1 | TRBD2 | CASSLAGPWEQYF | TGTGCCAGCTCGTTAGCGGGGCCTTGGGAGCAGTACTTC
. | TRBJ1-1 | TRBV3-1 | . | CASSASPGTEAFF | TGTGCCAGCAGCGCGTCACCGGGGACTGAAGCTTTCTTT
. | TRBJ2-6 | TRBV20-1 | . | CSAREGDVPVSGANVLTF | TGCAGTGCTAGAGAGGGGGACGTACCCGTCTCTGGGGCCAACGTCCTGACTTTC
few | TRBJ2-3 | TRBV7-9 | . | CASKEGHSTDTQYF | TGTGCCAGCAAGGAGGGCCATAGCACAGATACGCAGTATTTT
. | TRBJ2-5 | TRBV28 | . | CASRTGTLTQYF | TGTGCCAGCAGGACCGGGACCCTGACCCAGTACTTC
. | TRBJ1-1 | TRBV12-3/TRBV12-4 | TRBD1 | CASSPGQGGISEAFF | TGTGCCAGCAGTCCTGGACAGGGGGGGATTTCTGAAGCTTTCTTT
. | TRBJ2-1 | TRBV7-9 | TRBD2 | CASSPAGTSGRGEQFF | TGTGCCAGCAGCCCGGCAGGGACTAGCGGGAGGGGTGAGCAGTTCTTC
. | TRBJ2-3 | TRBV10-3 | TRBD2 | CAISQGLAGTDTQYF | TGTGCCATCAGTCAGGGACTAGCGGGAACAGATACGCAGTATTTT
. | TRBJ2-1 | TRBV7-2 | TRBD2 | CASSLGGTNPYNEQFF | TGTGCCAGCAGCTTAGGCGGGACTAACCCCTACAATGAGCAGTTCTTC
few | TRBJ2-1 | TRBV6-1 | . | CASKPIHSSNEQFF | TGTGCCAGCAAACCCATCCACAGCTCCAATGAGCAGTTCTTC